The 32 T cell receptor beta chains reported below all come from one sample, sequenced in a study of blood T cell repertoires in COVID-19. The data were produced by immunoSEQ multiplex PCR, yet TCRdb's version contains in-frame clones alone and is incomplete. The sample lists about 260,000 clones, around 86% occurring once. The sequenced material came from PBMCs or T cells enriched from blood (not recorded which). Receptors were obtained from a woman aged 50 to 60 who had recovered from COVID-19.

The rearrangement joins TRBV30 to TRBJ1-1; 7 positions agree with TRBD1. V lost 2 bases and J lost 1; bases outside the gene matches: 7. The CDR3 is 15 residues long. CDR1 is GTSNPN, CDR2 SVGIG, per germline (reference sequence). CDR3 sequence (DNA): TGTGCCTGGAGTTGGGCAGGGGGAGCGAACACTGAAGCTTTCTTT. Translation: CAWSWAGGANTEAFF.

The chain couples TRBV7-9 to TRBJ1-1; no clear D. Trimming pared 5 bases from V and 1 base from J, leaving 11 bases between. This CDR3 has 14 residues. The germline CDR1 and CDR2 sequences are SEHNR and FQNEAQ (reference sequence). The CDR3 DNA reads as TGTGCCAGCAGCCAACAGAACAGGAACACTGAAGCTTTCTTT. It is translated as CASSQQNRNTEAFF.

A few counts support this clone. An end of the junction does not agree with germline; a read error may underlie this. The V and J genes are TRBV29-1 and TRBJ1-2; perhaps TRBD1 as D (5 bases). This CDR3 comprises 10 residues. Germline-derived CDR1 and CDR2 are SQVTM and ANQGSEA. CDR3 protein: CSVEDWGDYF. In DNA, the CDR3 is TGCAGCGTTGAAGATTGGGGGGACTACTTC. Complete variable domain (other parts from reference TRBV29-1 and TRBJ1-2): SAVISQKPSRDICQRGTSLTIQCQVDSQVTMMFWYRQQPGQSLTLIATANQGSEATYESGFVIDKFPISRPNLTFSTLTVSNMSPEDSSIYLCSVEDWGDYFGSGTRLTVV.

V and J are TRBV6-5 and TRBJ1-1; D is unresolved. The CDR3 contains 12 residues. V shed 5 bases and J shed 10 bases, with 14 bases lying between them. Per the germline V gene, CDR1 is MNHEY and CDR2 is SVGAGI. The CDR3 DNA is TGTGCCAGCAGTCACGAGGCACTGGGAGCTTTCTTT. It codes for CASSHEALGAFF.

The chain uses TRBV6-6 and TRBJ1-2; D might be TRBD1 (6 bases). Germline V gene data show CDR1 as MNHNY and CDR2 as SVGAGI (reference sequence). This CDR3 has 12 residues. Between the trimmed V and J ends, which lost 6 bases and 7 bases, there was a span of 12 bases. CDR3 loop: CASSPRGSGYTF. The CDR3 DNA sequence: TGTGCCAGCAGCCCCAGGGGCAGTGGCTACACCTTC.

This sequence joins TRBV6-5 and TRBJ1-1; 9 bases align to TRBD1. CDR1 and CDR2 from the germline V gene are MNHEY and SVGAGI. Trimming cost V 2 bases and J 4 bases; bases outside gene matches: 5. This CDR3 has 15 amino acids. The CDR3 nucleotides read TGTGCCAGCAGTTACCGTCGACAGGGGGGCACTGAAGCTTTCTTT. It translates to CASSYRRQGGTEAFF.

This rearrangement joins TRBV15 to TRBJ2-1; 9 bases fit TRBD2. The CDR3 has 13 amino acids. V dropped 3 bases and J dropped 7; count of bases not matched to a gene: 1. Germline V gives CDR1 LNHNV, CDR2 YYDKDF (reference sequence). The CDR3 sequence is CATSRGLANEQFF. DNA for the CDR3: TGTGCCACCAGCAGGGGACTAGCAAATGAGCAGTTCTTC. Looking up the rest from reference TRBV15 and TRBJ2-1 gives the full variable domain: DAMVIQNPRYQVTQFGKPVTLSCSQTLNHNVMYWYQQKSSQAPKLLFHYYDKDFNNEADTPDNFQSRRPNTSFCFLDIRSPGLGDTAMYLCATSRGLANEQFFGPGTRLTVL.

In nucleotides, the CDR3 is TGTGCCAGCACTACGGACAGCGCGCACGAGCAGTACTTC. Translation: CASTTDSAHEQYF. V gene TRBV7-9 combines with J gene TRBJ2-7, with a possible D match to TRBD1 (6 bases). Per the germline V gene, CDR1 is SEHNR and CDR2 is FQNEAQ (reference sequence). Trimming shortened V by 7 bases and J by 5 bases, and 15 bases separated the two germline ends. The CDR3 totals 13 residues.

The V and J genes are TRBV4-1 and TRBJ2-3; TRBD1 agrees at 7 bases. The CDR3 spans 14 residues. Per germline, CDR1 MGHRA and CDR2 YSYEKL. V lost 11 bases, J lost 0 bases, and 8 bases stayed unmatched. The CDR3 reads CAAARGGSTDTQYF. CDR3 bases: TGCGCCGCAGCGAGAGGGGGCAGCACAGATACGCAGTATTTT.

A note on this clone: Other DNA variants within this sample encode the same CDR3. The chain is built from TRBV12-3 or TRBV12-4 and TRBJ2-7; D gene ambiguous. V was shortened by 3 bases and J by 4 bases, with 7 bases between the two germline ends. The CDR3 is 12 residues long. The chain's CDR3 is CASSFGGYEQYF. CDR3 DNA sequence: TGTGCCAGCAGTTTTGGCGGATACGAGCAGTACTTC.

The gene calls are TRBV9 and TRBJ2-2; 11 nucleotides line up with TRBD2. Losses at the gene ends were 4 bases for V and 1 base for J; bases not matched to a gene: 6. Germline CDR1 is SGDLS and CDR2 is YYNGEE. The length of the CDR3 is 17 residues. In nucleotides, the CDR3 is TGTGCCAGCAGCCCTCGACTAGCGGGAAGGAACACCGGGGAGCTGTTTTTT. Its translation: CASSPRLAGRNTGELFF.

The chain links TRBV19 to TRBJ2-1, with 13 bases fitting TRBD2. CDR1 is LNHDA, CDR2 SQIVND, per germline (reference sequence). V trimming: 4 bases; J trimming: 4 bases; junction bases outside the gene matches: 1. This CDR3 has 15 residues. The chain's CDR3 is CASSTTSGRYNEQFF. Written as DNA, the CDR3 is TGTGCCAGTAGTACGACTAGCGGGAGGTACAATGAGCAGTTCTTC.

This chain connects TRBV5-1 to TRBJ1-1; D is ambiguous. Looked up from germline, CDR1 is SGHRS and CDR2 is YFSETQ. The CDR3 is 15 amino acids. V lost 1 base and J 1 base, leaving 11 bases between the germline ends. DNA of the CDR3: TGCGCCAGCAGCTTGTTGGGCAACAGGAACACTGAAGCTTTCTTT. Amino acid sequence: CASSLLGNRNTEAFF.

The chain combines TRBV30 with TRBJ2-2, with D possibly TRBD2 on 6 matching bases. The V gene's germline CDR1 is GTSNPN and CDR2 SVGIG (reference sequence). The CDR3 has 15 residues. Trimming took 5 bases from V and 3 from J, leaving 16 bases between them. The CDR3 sequence is CAWAHGGAHTGELFF. CDR3 nucleotides: TGTGCCTGGGCCCATGGAGGGGCGCACACCGGGGAGCTGTTTTTT.

In nucleotides, the CDR3 is TGTGCCAGACCGGGACAGGGCTGCACAGATACGCAGTATTTT. Encoded protein: CARPGQGCTDTQYF. This sequence joins TRBV21-1 and TRBJ2-3; the table names TRBD1, a call not compared with the DNA. TRBV21-1 is labeled a pseudogene. CDR3 size: 14 residues.

V gene TRBV7-2 combines with J gene TRBJ2-7, with TRBD1 identical over 10 bases. V lost 6 bases to trimming and J lost 6 bases; unmatched junction nucleotides: 8. Germline CDR1 reads SGHTA; CDR2 reads FQGNSA. The CDR3 totals 14 residues. For the CDR3, the DNA is TGTGCCAGCAGTTTTCACGGACAGGGGGGCGAGCAGTACTTC. Translation gives CASSFHGQGGEQYF.

The genes are TRBV12-3 or TRBV12-4 and TRBJ2-7, with D perhaps TRBD1 (6 bases). The length of the CDR3 is 13 residues. The V end lost 6 bases, the J end lost 3 bases, and 12 bases lay between the germline ends. The CDR3 sequence: CASSLIQGYEQYF. The DNA of the CDR3 is TGTGCCAGCAGCCTAATACAGGGCTACGAGCAGTACTTC.

This clone appeared a few times. This chain joins TRBV7-3 and TRBJ1-6; TRBD1 might be the D (5 bases). Trimming left V 2 bases short and J 10 bases short, with 12 bases between. Germline CDR1 and CDR2: SGHTA and FQGTGA. The CDR3 has 14 amino acids. The CDR3 spells CASSLQRGGSPLHF. The CDR3 DNA sequence: TGTGCCAGCAGCTTACAACGTGGGGGGTCACCCCTCCACTTT.

The CDR3 here is CASSSGGLALIYEQYF. The DNA for the CDR3 is TGTGCCAGCAGCTCCGGGGGGCTAGCGTTGATCTACGAGCAGTACTTC. The V and J genes are TRBV3-1 (or the pseudogene TRBV3-2) and TRBJ2-7; D is possibly TRBD2 (7 bases). This CDR3 contains 16 residues. Trimming shortened V by 5 bases and J by 3 bases, and 20 bases separated the two germline ends. Germline CDR1 and CDR2: LGHDT and YNNKEL (reference sequence).

This clone was detected only a few times. This chain links TRBV7-9 with TRBJ1-4, with D perhaps matching TRBD1 (5 bases). Deletions cut 8 bases from V and 3 bases from J, with 16 bases between. This CDR3 has 15 residues. Germline V gene sequence: CDR1 SEHNR, CDR2 FQNEAQ (reference sequence). This CDR3 is CASGTKTRANEKLFF. The CDR3 DNA is TGTGCCAGCGGGACTAAGACAAGAGCTAATGAAAAACTGTTTTTT.

DNA for the CDR3: TGTGCCAGCAGCCAAGACGGCCGGGGGGGATGGGATACCCAGTACTTC. The encoded protein is CASSQDGRGGWDTQYF. The V and J genes are TRBV3-1 (or the pseudogene TRBV3-2) and TRBJ2-5, with 8 bases matching TRBD2. V shed 0 bases and J 8 bases; nucleotides not matched to a gene: 11. CDR1 and CDR2 from the germline V gene are LGHDT and YNNKEL (reference sequence). This CDR3 has 16 amino acids.

The chain has TRBV29-1 and TRBJ1-4; D is undetermined. Trimming left V 4 bases short and J 8 bases short, with 14 bases between. Germline lookup yields CDR1 SQVTM and CDR2 ANQGSEA. The CDR3 sequence is 13 residues long. CDR3 DNA sequence: TGCAGCGTTGTTCCTGGGGAGGACGAAAAACTGTTTTTT. As protein: CSVVPGEDEKLFF. The whole variable domain, filled in from reference TRBV29-1 and TRBJ1-4, reads SAVISQKPSRDICQRGTSLTIQCQVDSQVTMMFWYRQQPGQSLTLIATANQGSEATYESGFVIDKFPISRPNLTFSTLTVSNMSPEDSSIYLCSVVPGEDEKLFFGSGTQLSVL.

This clone has just one count. The genes are TRBV15 and TRBJ1-2, with 11 bases aligning to TRBD1. This CDR3 is built from 17 residues. With V trimmed by 2 bases and J by 1 base, 6 bases remained unmatched. The V gene's germline CDR1 is LNHNV and CDR2 YYDKDF (reference sequence). This CDR3 reads CATSRPPGQGVNYGYTF. The CDR3 coding sequence is TGTGCCACCAGCAGACCCCCGGGACAGGGGGTTAACTATGGCTACACCTTC. The entire variable domain, with the rest obtained from reference TRBV15 and TRBJ1-2, is as follows: DAMVIQNPRYQVTQFGKPVTLSCSQTLNHNVMYWYQQKSSQAPKLLFHYYDKDFNNEADTPDNFQSRRPNTSFCFLDIRSPGLGDTAMYLCATSRPPGQGVNYGYTFGSGTRLTVV.

In the case of this clone: One end of the junction varies from germline; a read error may be responsible. The V call is TRBV7-9, the J call TRBJ2-2; 7 nucleotides match TRBD1. Germline lookup yields CDR1 SEHNR and CDR2 FQNEAQ (reference sequence). This CDR3 spans 16 amino acids. The CDR3 DNA sequence: TGTGCCAGCAGCTTAGACGTCAGGGGGAACGCCGGGGAGCTGTTTTTT. Amino acid sequence: CASSLDVRGNAGELFF.

CDR3 residues: CASSDQDRNYNEQFF. The CDR3 nucleotides read TGTGCCAGCAGTGACCAGGACAGGAACTACAATGAGCAGTTCTTC. The gene calls are TRBV6-2 or TRBV6-3 and TRBJ2-1, with TRBD1 matching 7 bases. The V gene's germline CDR1 is MNHEY and CDR2 SVGEGT. This CDR3 contains 15 residues. The ends lost 5 bases at V and 3 bases at J; junction bases unmatched: 7.

This clone occurred a few times. The chain carries TRBV6-5 and TRBJ1-4, with 8 bases that match TRBD1. This CDR3 region has 15 residues. Germline CDR1 reads MNHEY; CDR2 reads SVGAGI. Trimming at V came to 5 bases and at J to 7 bases, leaving 9 bases not matched to a gene. CDR3 protein: CASSRGQGQREKLFF. Here the CDR3 DNA reads TGTGCCAGCAGTCGCGGACAGGGACAGCGTGAAAAACTGTTTTTT.

There are a few counts of this clone. This sequence joins TRBV4-3 and TRBJ2-2, with D possibly being TRBD2 (6 bases). Looked up from germline, CDR1 is LGHNA and CDR2 is YSLEER. Trimming took off 8 bases at V and 1 base at J, with 17 bases between the two ends. This CDR3 is 16 amino acids long. This CDR3 is CASPPAGTLNTGELFF. In DNA, the CDR3 is TGCGCCAGCCCCCCGGCGGGGACGCTGAACACCGGGGAGCTGTTTTTT.

The chain carries TRBV11-3 and TRBJ2-7; no firm D call. The CDR3 sequence is 16 residues long. The germline gives CDR1 SGHNT, CDR2 YENEEA. The V end was cut by 3 bases, the J end by 4 bases, with 19 bases between. The CDR3 loop reads CASSFLGWAQPYEQYF. As DNA, the CDR3 is TGTGCCAGCAGCTTCCTTGGTTGGGCACAACCTTACGAGCAGTACTTC.

CDR3 nucleotide sequence: TGTGCCAGTAGTATAATGGGGAGTTGGCGCGTCTCCTACAATGAGCAGTTCTTC. It yields the protein CASSIMGSWRVSYNEQFF. The rearrangement links TRBV19 to TRBJ2-1, with a possible D match to TRBD2 (5 bases). In germline, CDR1 is LNHDA, CDR2 SQIVND (reference sequence). This CDR3 is built from 18 residues. Between the trimmed V and J ends, which lost 2 bases and 0 bases, there was a span of 17 bases.

A single count supports this clone. This chain links TRBV18 with TRBJ1-6, with 7 bases fitting TRBD1. V lost 3 bases, J lost 2 bases, and 4 bases stayed unmatched. The CDR3 sequence is 16 residues long. Looked up from germline, CDR1 is KGHSH and CDR2 is LQKENI. The CDR3 DNA reads as TGTGCCAGCTCACCCCGACAGGGTCCCTATAATTCACCCCTCCACTTT. Amino acids: CASSPRQGPYNSPLHF.

The rearrangement uses TRBV3-1 (or the pseudogene TRBV3-2) and TRBJ2-1; 8 bases agree with TRBD2. V lost 1 base and J lost 7; bases outside the gene matches: 9. Germline V gives CDR1 LGHDT, CDR2 YNNKEL (reference sequence). The CDR3 runs 16 residues. CDR3 protein: CASSQARSGSENEQFF. CDR3 nucleotide sequence: TGTGCCAGCAGCCAAGCGAGAAGCGGGAGTGAAAATGAGCAGTTCTTC.

This chain joins TRBV3-1 (or the pseudogene TRBV3-2) and TRBJ2-7; possible D gene TRBD2, 5 bases. Between the trimmed V and J ends, which lost 3 bases and 4 bases, there was a span of 10 bases. The CDR3 has 13 residues. Germline assignment: CDR1 LGHDT and CDR2 YNNKEL (reference sequence). The CDR3 bases are TGTGCCAGCAGCCAGAACCGGGGTTACGAGCAGTACTTC. The encoded protein is CASSQNRGYEQYF.